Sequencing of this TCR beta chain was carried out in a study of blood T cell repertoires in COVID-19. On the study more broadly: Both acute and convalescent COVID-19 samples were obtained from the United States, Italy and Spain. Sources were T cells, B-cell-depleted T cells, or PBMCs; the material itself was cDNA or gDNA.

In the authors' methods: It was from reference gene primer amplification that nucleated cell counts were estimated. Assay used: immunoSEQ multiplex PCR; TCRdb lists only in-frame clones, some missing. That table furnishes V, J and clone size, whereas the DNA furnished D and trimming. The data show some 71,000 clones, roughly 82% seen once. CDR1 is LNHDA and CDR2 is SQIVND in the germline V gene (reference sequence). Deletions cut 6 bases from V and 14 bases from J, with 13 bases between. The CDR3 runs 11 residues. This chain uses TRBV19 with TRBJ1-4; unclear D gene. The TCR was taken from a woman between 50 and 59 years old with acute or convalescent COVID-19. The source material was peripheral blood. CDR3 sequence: CASSYSSRLFF. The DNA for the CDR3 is TGTGCCAGTAGCTACAGCAGTCGTCTGTTTTTT.